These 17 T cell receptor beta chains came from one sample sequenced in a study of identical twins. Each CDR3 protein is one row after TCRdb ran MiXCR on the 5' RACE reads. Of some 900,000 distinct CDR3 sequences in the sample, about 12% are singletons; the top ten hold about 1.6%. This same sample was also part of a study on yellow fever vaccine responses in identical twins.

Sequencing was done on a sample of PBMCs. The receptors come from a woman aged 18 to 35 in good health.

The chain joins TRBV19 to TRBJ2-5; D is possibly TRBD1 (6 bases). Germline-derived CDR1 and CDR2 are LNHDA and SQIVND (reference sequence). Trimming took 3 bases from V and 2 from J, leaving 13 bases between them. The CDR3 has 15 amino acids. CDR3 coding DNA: TGTGCCAGTAGTATTGCCCGGACAGCACAAGAGACCCAGTACTTC. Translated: CASSIARTAQETQYF.

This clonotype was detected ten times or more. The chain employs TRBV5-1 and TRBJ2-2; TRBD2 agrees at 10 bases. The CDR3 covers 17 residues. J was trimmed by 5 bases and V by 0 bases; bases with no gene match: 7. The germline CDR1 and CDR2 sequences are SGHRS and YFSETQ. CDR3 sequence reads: CASSLESGGARTGELFF. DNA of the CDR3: TGCGCCAGCAGCTTGGAAAGCGGGGGGGCCAGAACCGGGGAGCTGTTTTTT.

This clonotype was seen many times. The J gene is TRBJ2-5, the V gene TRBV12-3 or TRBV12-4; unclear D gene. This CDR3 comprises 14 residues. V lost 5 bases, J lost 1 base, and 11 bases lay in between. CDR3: CASSDLGSQETQYF. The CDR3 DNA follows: TGTGCCAGCAGTGATTTGGGAAGCCAAGAGACCCAGTACTTC.

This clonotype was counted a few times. CDR3 loop: CASSLDLRGSGDEQYF. CDR3 DNA: TGCGCCAGCAGCTTGGATCTGCGGGGGAGTGGCGACGAGCAGTACTTC. This chain uses TRBV5-1 with TRBJ2-7, with TRBD2 matching over 7 bases. Germline V gives CDR1 SGHRS, CDR2 YFSETQ. V lost 0 bases and J lost 5; bases outside the gene matches: 11. The CDR3 is 16 amino acids.

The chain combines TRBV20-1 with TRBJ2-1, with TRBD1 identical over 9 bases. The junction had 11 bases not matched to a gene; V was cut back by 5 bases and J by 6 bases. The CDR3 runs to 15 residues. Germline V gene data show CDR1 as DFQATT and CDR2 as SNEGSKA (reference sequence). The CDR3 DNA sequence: TGCAGTGCTCCCCACCCGGGACAGGGTTTCAATGAGCAGTTCTTC. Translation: CSAPHPGQGFNEQFF.

DNA of the CDR3: TGTGCCATCAGTGAGTTACATTCGGAGACCCAGTACTTC. This gives the protein CAISELHSETQYF. The V call is TRBV10-3, the J call TRBJ2-5, with D hard to call. CDR1 is ENHRY, CDR2 SYGVKD, per germline. V was cut by 1 base and J by 5 bases, with 8 bases left in between. The CDR3 is 13 residues long.

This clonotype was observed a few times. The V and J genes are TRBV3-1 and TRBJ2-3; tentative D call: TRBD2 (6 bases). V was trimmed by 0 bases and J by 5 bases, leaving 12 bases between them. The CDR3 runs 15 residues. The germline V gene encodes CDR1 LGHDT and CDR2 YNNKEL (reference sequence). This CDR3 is CASSQDTSPRDTQYF. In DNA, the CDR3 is TGTGCCAGCAGCCAAGACACTAGCCCAAGAGATACGCAGTATTTT.

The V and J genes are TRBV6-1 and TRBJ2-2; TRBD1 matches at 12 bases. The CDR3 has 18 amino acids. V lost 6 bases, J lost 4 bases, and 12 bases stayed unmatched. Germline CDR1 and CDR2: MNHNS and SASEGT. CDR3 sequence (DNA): TGTGCCAGCAGGCCGACGGGACAGGGGGCAAGGGGCACCGGGGAGCTGTTTTTT. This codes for CASRPTGQGARGTGELFF.

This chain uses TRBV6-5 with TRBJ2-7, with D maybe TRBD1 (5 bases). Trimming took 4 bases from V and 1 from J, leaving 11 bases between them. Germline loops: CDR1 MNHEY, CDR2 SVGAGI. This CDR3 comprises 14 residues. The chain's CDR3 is CASSSFQGSYEQYV. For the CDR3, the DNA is TGTGCCAGCAGTTCATTCCAGGGATCCTACGAGCAGTACGTC.

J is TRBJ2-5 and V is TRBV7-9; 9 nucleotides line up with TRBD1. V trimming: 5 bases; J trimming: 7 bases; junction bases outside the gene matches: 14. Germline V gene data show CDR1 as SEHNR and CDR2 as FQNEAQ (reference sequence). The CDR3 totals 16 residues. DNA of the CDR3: TGTGCCAGCAGCCAAACCTGGACAGGGGCTAAAGGGACCCAGTACTTC. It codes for CASSQTWTGAKGTQYF.

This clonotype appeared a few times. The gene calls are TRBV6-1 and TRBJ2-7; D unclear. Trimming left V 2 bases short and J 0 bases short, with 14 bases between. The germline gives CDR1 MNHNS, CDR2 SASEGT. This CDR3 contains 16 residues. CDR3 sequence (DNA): TGTGCCAGCAGTGAAACAAGCCGGGTCTTCTCCTACGAGCAGTACGTC. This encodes CASSETSRVFSYEQYV.

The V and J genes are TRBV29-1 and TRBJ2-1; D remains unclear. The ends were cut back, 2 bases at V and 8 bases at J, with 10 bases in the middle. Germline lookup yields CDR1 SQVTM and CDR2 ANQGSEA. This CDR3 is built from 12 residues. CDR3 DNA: TGCAGCGTTGAATACTTGTATGATGAGCAGTTCTTC. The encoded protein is CSVEYLYDEQFF.

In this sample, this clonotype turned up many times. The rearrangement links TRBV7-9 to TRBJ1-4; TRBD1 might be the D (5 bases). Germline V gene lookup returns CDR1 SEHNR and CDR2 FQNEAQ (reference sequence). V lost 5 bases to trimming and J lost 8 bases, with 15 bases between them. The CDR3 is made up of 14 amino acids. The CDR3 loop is CASSPRDFPEKLFF. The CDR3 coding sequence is TGTGCCAGCAGCCCCCGGGACTTTCCGGAAAAACTGTTTTTT.

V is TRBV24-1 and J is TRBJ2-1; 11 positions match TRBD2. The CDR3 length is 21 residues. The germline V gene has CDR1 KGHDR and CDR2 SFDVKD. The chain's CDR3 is CAACDLQHTGGIAGGGGEQFF. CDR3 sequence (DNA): TGTGCGGCCTGTGATTTGCAGCACACCGGGGGAATAGCGGGAGGGGGTGGTGAGCAGTTCTTC.

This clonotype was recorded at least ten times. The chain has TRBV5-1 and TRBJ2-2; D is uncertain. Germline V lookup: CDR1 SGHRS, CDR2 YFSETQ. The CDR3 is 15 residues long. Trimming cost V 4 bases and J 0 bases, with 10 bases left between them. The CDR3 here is CASSPGQSNTGELFF. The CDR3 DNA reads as TGCGCCAGCAGCCCCGGGCAATCGAACACCGGGGAGCTGTTTTTT.

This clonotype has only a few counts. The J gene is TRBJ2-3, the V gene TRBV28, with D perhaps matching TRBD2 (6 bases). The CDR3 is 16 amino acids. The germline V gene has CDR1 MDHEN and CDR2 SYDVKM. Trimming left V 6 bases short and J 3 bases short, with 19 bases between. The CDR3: CASRPPDYGRTDTQYF. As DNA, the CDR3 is TGTGCCAGCAGGCCCCCGGACTACGGGCGGACAGATACGCAGTATTTT.

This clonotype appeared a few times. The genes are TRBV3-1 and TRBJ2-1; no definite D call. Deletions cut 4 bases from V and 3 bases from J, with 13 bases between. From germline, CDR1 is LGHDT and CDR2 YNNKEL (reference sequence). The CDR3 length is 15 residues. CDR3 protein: CASSLDMGVYNEQFF. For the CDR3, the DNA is TGTGCCAGCAGCCTTGACATGGGCGTCTACAATGAGCAGTTCTTC.